A single sample is the source of the 16 T cell receptor beta chains below, sequenced in a study of breast tumors, draining lymph nodes, adjacent tissues. TCRdb called the multiplex PCR reads again in MiXCR, with one record for every CDR3 protein. The sample has 30,000 to 40,000 distinct CDR3 sequences, around 35% seen once. Sequencing was performed on breast tumor tissue. Source of these receptors: a female donor with breast cancer. Some clones in this sample may be carry-over from other donors' samples.

This clonotype was detected ten times or more. The chain recombines TRBV5-1 with TRBJ2-1; the match to TRBD2 covers 14 bases. Germline V gene data show CDR1 as SGHRS and CDR2 as YFSETQ. Trimming cost V 3 bases and J 15 bases; bases outside gene matches: 8. CDR3 length equals 14 residues. CDR3 bases: TGCGCCAGCAGCTCGGGGGGGACTAGCGGGAGACCGTTCTTC. Translated: CASSSGGTSGRPFF.

This clonotype showed up many times. Here the CDR3 DNA reads TGTGCCAGCAGCAGGACAGACGAGCAGTACTTC. This translates into CASSRTDEQYF. The chain combines TRBV7-2 with TRBJ2-7, with D possibly TRBD1 on 6 matching bases. Per germline, CDR1 SGHTA and CDR2 FQGNSA. Trimming took off 5 bases at V and 5 bases at J, with 7 bases between the two ends. The CDR3 consists of 11 residues. The full variable domain, its missing parts supplied by reference TRBV7-2 and TRBJ2-7, is GAGVSQSPSNKVTEKGKDVELRCDPISGHTALYWYRQSLGQGLEFLIYFQGNSAPDKSGLPSDRFSAERTGGSVSTLTIQRTQQEDSAVYLCASSRTDEQYFGPGTRLTVT.

Many counts were recorded for this clonotype. The chain carries TRBV9 and TRBJ1-6; TRBD1 matches at 8 bases. CDR1 is SGDLS, CDR2 YYNGEE, per germline. The J segment lost 8 bases and the V segment lost 4 bases, leaving 5 bases of the junction unmatched. This CDR3 comprises 14 residues. The CDR3 reads CASSLTGEYSPLHF. The CDR3 bases are TGTGCCAGCAGCTTGACAGGGGAGTATTCACCCCTCCACTTT.

This clonotype came up many times. J is TRBJ2-1 and V is TRBV6-2 or TRBV6-3, with D maybe TRBD2 (5 bases). Germline assignment: CDR1 MNHEY and CDR2 SVGEGT. The germline V and J ends were trimmed by 4 bases and 1 base, with 8 bases remaining between them. This CDR3 region has 14 residues. The CDR3 reads CASSFGLSYNEQFF. CDR3 coding DNA: TGTGCCAGCAGTTTTGGACTTTCCTACAATGAGCAGTTCTTC.

In regard to this clonotype: A much larger clone differs by one base, so this may be a read error. The chain carries TRBV7-9 and TRBJ2-2, with 8 bases matching TRBD1. The CDR3 is made up of 17 amino acids. V was pared by 5 bases and J by 9 bases, with 17 bases of the junction left unmatched. Germline V gene sequence: CDR1 SEHNR, CDR2 FQNEAQ (reference sequence). The CDR3 DNA is TGTGCCAGCAGCCCGCGACCTGCGGCACAGGGGGTTAGGGAGCTGTTTTTT. It is translated as CASSPRPAAQGVRELFF.

Ten or more counts support this clonotype. The rearrangement uses TRBV5-4 and TRBJ2-5; 9 bases line up with TRBD1. Germline assignment: CDR1 SGHNT and CDR2 YYREEE (reference sequence). V lost 9 bases to trimming and J lost 5 bases; unmatched junction nucleotides: 5. This CDR3 contains 12 residues. CDR3: CAMYRGRETQYF. As DNA, the CDR3 is TGTGCCATGTACAGGGGGCGGGAGACCCAGTACTTC.

This clonotype was observed many times. The V and J genes are TRBV4-2 and TRBJ2-7, with 12 bases aligning to TRBD2. The junction had 11 bases not matched to a gene; V was cut back by 0 bases and J by 5 bases. From germline, CDR1 is LGHNA and CDR2 YNFKEQ. The length of the CDR3 is 18 residues. CDR3 amino acids: CASSQESSLAGGTDEQYF. CDR3 nucleotides: TGTGCCAGCAGCCAAGAAAGTTCACTAGCGGGAGGAACAGACGAGCAGTACTTC.

This clonotype has at least ten counts. CDR3 bases: TGCAGTGGACAGGGGGCCGCAGATACGCAGTATTTT. Translation gives CSGQGAADTQYF. V and J are TRBV20-1 and TRBJ2-3; TRBD1 matches 10 bases. The CDR3 consists of 12 residues. With 7 bases clipped from V and 4 bases from J, the junction kept 2 bases outside the gene matches. Germline assignment: CDR1 DFQATT and CDR2 SNEGSKA (reference sequence).

About this clonotype itself: A single base separates this from a much larger clone, so it may be a read error. The genes are TRBV2 and TRBJ2-7; D gene ambiguous. From germline, CDR1 is SNHLY and CDR2 FYNNEI. The CDR3 covers 12 residues. CDR3 coding DNA: TGTGCCAGCAGTGAAGCGGGGTTCGAGCAGCACTTC. It encodes CASSEAGFEQHF.

V and J are TRBV3-1 and TRBJ2-1, with TRBD2 matching 8 bases. Trimming at V came to 3 bases and at J to 8 bases, leaving 6 bases not matched to a gene. The CDR3 consists of 14 residues. Germline V gene lookup returns CDR1 LGHDT and CDR2 YNNKEL (reference sequence). The CDR3 reads CASSQGLVTHEQFF. DNA of the CDR3: TGTGCCAGCAGCCAGGGACTAGTAACGCATGAGCAGTTCTTC.

The chain combines TRBV27 with TRBJ2-3, with 9 bases that match TRBD1. In germline, CDR1 is MNHEY, CDR2 SMNVEV (reference sequence). J gave up 4 bases and V 5 bases, and 7 bases lay outside the gene matches. The CDR3 runs to 15 residues. The chain's CDR3 is CASSVTGGPADTQYF. CDR3 coding DNA: TGTGCCAGCAGTGTTACAGGGGGCCCCGCAGATACGCAGTATTTT.

This clonotype was detected ten times or more. The chain is built from TRBV30 and TRBJ1-2; 7 nucleotides match TRBD1. The V segment lost 8 bases and the J segment 7 bases; nucleotides outside the gene matches: 10. CDR1 is GTSNPN and CDR2 is SVGIG in the germline V gene (reference sequence). There are 12 residues in the CDR3. CDR3 in amino acids: CATTGLRIGYTF. CDR3 coding DNA: TGTGCCACGACAGGGTTAAGAATTGGCTACACCTTC. Variable domain in full (rest from reference TRBV30 and TRBJ1-2): SQTIHQWPATLVQPVGSPLSLECTVEGTSNPNLYWYRQAAGRGLQLLFYSVGIGQISSEVPQNLSASRPQDRQFILSSKKLLLSDSGFYLCATTGLRIGYTFGSGTRLTVV.

This clonotype ranks as medium-sized. This chain joins TRBV9 and TRBJ2-7, with D perhaps TRBD1 (6 bases). Trimming took 3 bases from V and 5 from J, leaving 12 bases between them. Germline values: CDR1 SGDLS, CDR2 YYNGEE. CDR3 size: 13 residues. The CDR3 region is CASSGTGRNEQYF. The CDR3 nucleotides read TGTGCCAGCAGCGGAACAGGGCGTAACGAGCAGTACTTC.

This clonotype was detected ten times or more. This chain joins TRBV20-1 and TRBJ1-2; tentative D call: TRBD1 (6 bases). The CDR3 is made up of 13 amino acids. The germline V gene encodes CDR1 DFQATT and CDR2 SNEGSKA (reference sequence). V was pared by 2 bases and J by 3 bases, with 10 bases between. CDR3 residues: CSARRGLDYGYTF. The CDR3 DNA reads TGCAGTGCTAGACGGGGGCTGGACTATGGCTACACCTTC.

This clonotype appeared many times. The rearrangement joins TRBV5-1 to TRBJ1-2, with 7 bases matching TRBD1. This CDR3 comprises 14 residues. Germline CDR1 is SGHRS and CDR2 is YFSETQ. Trimming took 2 bases from V and 6 from J; bases not matched to a gene: 7. CDR3: CASSFRQGEDGYTF. The CDR3 DNA sequence: TGCGCCAGCAGCTTCCGGCAGGGGGAGGATGGCTACACCTTC.

This clonotype was counted ten times or more. The chain uses TRBV3-1 and TRBJ2-1; D possibly corresponds to TRBD1 (6 bases). V lost 2 bases, J lost 8 bases, and 7 bases lay in between. CDR1 and CDR2 from the germline V gene are LGHDT and YNNKEL (reference sequence). CDR3 length equals 12 residues. The CDR3 bases are TGTGCCAGCAGCCAAACAGGGCATGAGCAGTTCTTC. Translation: CASSQTGHEQFF.